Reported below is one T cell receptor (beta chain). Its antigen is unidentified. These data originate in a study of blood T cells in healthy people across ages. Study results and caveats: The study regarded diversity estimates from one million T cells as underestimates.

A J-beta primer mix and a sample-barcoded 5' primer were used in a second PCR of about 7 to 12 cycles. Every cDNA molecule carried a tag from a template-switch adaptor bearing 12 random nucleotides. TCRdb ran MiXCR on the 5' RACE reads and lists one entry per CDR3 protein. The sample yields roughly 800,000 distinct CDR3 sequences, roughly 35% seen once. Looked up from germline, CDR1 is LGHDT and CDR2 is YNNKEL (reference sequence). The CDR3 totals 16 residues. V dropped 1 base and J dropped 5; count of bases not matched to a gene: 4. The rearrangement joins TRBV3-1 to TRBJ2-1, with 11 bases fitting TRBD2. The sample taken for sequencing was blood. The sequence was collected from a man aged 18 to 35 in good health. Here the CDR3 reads CASSQGLAGGDNEQFF. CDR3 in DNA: TGTGCCAGCAGCCAAGGCCTAGCGGGAGGAGACAATGAGCAGTTCTTC.